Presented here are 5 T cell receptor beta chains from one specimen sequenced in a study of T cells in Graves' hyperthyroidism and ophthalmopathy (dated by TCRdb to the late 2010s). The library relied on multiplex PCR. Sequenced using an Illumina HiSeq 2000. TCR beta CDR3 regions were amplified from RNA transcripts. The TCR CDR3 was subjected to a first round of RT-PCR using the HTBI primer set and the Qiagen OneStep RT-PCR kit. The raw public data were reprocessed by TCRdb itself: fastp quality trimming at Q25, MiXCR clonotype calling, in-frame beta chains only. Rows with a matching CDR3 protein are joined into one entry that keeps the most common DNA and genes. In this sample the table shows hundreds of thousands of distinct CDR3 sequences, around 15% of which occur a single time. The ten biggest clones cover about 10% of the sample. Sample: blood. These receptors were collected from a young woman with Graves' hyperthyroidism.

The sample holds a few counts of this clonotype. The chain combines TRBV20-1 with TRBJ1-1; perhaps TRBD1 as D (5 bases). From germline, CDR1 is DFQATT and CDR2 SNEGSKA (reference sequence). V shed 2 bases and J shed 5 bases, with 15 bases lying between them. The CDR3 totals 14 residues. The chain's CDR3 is CSARLSAQGTEAFF. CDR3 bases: TGCAGTGCTAGATTATCCGCGCAGGGAACTGAAGCTTTCTTT.

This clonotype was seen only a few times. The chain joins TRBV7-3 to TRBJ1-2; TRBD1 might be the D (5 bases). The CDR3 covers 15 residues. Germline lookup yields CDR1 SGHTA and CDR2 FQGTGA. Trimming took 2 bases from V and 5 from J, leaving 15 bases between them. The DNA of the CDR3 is TGTGCCAGCAGCTTACAAGGAGGGACGGGGTATGGCTACACCTTC. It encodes CASSLQGGTGYGYTF.

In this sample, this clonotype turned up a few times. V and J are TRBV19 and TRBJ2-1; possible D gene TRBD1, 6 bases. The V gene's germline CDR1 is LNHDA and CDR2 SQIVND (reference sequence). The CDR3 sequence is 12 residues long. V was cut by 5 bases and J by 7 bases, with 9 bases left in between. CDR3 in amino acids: CASSGQWNEQFF. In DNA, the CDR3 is TGTGCCAGTAGTGGACAGTGGAATGAGCAGTTCTTC.

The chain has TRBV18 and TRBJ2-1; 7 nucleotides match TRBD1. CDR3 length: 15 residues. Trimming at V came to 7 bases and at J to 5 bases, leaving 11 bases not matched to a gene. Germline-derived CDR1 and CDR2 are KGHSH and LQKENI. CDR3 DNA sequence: TGTGCCAGCTTACAAGACAGGGTGCGTGACAATGAGCAGTTCTTC. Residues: CASLQDRVRDNEQFF. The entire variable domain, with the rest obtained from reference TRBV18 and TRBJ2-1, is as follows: NAGVMQNPRHLVRRRGQEARLRCSPMKGHSHVYWYRQLPEEGLKFMVYLQKENIIDESGMPKERFSAEFPKEGPSILRIQQVVRGDSAAYFCASLQDRVRDNEQFFGPGTRLTVL.

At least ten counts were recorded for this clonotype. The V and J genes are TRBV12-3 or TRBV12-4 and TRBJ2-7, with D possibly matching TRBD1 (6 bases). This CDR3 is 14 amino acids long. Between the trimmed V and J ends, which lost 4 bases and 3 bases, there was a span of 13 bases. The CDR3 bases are TGTGCCAGCAGTTCAACAGGGTTCTACTACGAGCAGTACTTC. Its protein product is CASSSTGFYYEQYF.